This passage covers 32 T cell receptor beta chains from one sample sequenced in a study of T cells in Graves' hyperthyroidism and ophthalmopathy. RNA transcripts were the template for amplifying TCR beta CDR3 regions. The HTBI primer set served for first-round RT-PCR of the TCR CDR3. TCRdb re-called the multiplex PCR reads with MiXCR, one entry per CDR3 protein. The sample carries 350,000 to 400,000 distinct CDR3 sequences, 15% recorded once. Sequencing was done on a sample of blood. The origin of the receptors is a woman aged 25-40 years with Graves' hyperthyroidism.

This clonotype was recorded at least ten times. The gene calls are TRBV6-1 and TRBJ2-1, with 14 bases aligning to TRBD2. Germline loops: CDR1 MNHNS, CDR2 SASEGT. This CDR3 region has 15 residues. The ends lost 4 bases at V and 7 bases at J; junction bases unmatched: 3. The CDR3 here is CASSARTSGRNEQFF. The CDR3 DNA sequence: TGTGCCAGCAGTGCCAGGACTAGCGGGAGGAATGAGCAGTTCTTC.

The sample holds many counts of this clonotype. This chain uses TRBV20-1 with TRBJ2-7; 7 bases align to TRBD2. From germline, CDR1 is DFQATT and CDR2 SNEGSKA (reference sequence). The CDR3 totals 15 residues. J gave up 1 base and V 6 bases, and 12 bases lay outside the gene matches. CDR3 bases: TGCAGTGCCAAGACGCCTAGCGGAACATCCTACGAGCAGTACTTC. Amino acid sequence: CSAKTPSGTSYEQYF.

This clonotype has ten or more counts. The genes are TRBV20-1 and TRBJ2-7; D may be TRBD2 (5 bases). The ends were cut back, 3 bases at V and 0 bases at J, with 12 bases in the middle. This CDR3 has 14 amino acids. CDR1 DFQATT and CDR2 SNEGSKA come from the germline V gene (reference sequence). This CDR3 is CSASGEIRSYEQYF. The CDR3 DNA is TGCAGTGCTAGTGGGGAGATCCGCTCCTACGAGCAGTACTTC.

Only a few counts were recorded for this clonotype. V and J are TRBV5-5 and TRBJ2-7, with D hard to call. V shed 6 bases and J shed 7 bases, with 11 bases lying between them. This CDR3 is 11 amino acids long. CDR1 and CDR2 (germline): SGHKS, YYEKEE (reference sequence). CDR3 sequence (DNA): TGTGCCAGCACCCCGGACCGGGAGCAGTACTTC. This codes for CASTPDREQYF.

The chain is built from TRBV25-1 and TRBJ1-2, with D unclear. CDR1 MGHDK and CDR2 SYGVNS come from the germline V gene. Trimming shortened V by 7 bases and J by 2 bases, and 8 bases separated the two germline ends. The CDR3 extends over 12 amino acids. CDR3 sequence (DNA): TGTGCCAGCACCGACGGAAACTATGGCTACACCTTC. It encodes CASTDGNYGYTF.

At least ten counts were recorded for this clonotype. The CDR3 coding sequence is TGTGCCAGCTCACGGACCGCTAACTCAGGGGGAGCCAAAAACATTCAGTACTTC. Its translation is CASSRTANSGGAKNIQYF. The chain employs TRBV18 and TRBJ2-4, with TRBD1 matching 7 bases. The CDR3 runs 18 residues. V lost 4 bases, J lost 0 bases, and 12 bases stayed unmatched. Germline loops: CDR1 KGHSH, CDR2 LQKENI.

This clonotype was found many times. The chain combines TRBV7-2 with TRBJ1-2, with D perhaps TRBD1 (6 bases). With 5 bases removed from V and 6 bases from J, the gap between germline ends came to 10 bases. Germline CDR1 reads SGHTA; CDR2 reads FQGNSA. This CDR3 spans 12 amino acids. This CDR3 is CASSPRQDGYTF. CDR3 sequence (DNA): TGTGCCAGCAGCCCCAGACAGGATGGCTACACCTTC.

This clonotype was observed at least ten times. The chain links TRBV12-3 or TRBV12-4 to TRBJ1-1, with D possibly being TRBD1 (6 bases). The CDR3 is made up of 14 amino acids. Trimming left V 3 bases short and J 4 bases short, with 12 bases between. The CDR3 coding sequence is TGTGCCAGCAGTTTGACAGGTGTGGGCACTGAAGCTTTCTTT. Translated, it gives CASSLTGVGTEAFF.

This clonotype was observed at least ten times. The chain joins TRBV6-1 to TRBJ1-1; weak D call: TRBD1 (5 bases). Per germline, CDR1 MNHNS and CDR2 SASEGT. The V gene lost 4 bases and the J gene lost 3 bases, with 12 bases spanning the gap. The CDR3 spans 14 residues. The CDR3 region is CASSGALGDTEAFF. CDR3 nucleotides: TGTGCCAGCAGTGGGGCCCTAGGGGACACTGAAGCTTTCTTT.

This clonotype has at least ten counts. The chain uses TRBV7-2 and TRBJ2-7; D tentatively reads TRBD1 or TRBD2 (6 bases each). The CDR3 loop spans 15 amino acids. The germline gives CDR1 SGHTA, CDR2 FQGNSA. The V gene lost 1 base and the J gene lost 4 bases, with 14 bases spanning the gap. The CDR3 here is CASSLGGALAYEQYF. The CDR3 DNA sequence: TGTGCCAGCAGCTTAGGGGGGGCCCTTGCGTACGAGCAGTACTTC.

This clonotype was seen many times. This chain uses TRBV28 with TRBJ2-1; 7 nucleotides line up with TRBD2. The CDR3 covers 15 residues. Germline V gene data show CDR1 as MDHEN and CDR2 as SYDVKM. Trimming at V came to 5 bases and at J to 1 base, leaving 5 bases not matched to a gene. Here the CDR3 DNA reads TGTGCCAGCAGTCGGAGCGGGACGTCCTACAATGAGCAGTTCTTC. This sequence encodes CASSRSGTSYNEQFF.

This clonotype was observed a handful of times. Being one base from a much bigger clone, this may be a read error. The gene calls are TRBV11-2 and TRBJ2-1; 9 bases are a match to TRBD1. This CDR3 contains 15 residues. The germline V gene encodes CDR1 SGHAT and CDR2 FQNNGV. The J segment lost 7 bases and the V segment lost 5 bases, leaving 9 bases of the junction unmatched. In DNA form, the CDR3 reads TGTGCCAGCAGCATGCCCTGGGACAGGGAGAATGAGCAGTTCTTC. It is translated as CASSMPWDRENEQFF.

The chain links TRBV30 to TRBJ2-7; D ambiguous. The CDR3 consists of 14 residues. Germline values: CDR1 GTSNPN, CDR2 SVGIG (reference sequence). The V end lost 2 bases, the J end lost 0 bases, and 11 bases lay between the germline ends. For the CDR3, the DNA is TGTGCCTGGAGTTTTCTGGGTGTCTCCTACGAGCAGTACTTC. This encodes CAWSFLGVSYEQYF.

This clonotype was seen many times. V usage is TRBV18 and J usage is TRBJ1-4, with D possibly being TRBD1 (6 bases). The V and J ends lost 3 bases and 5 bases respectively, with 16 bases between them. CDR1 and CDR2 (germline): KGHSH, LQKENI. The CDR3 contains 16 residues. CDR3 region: CASSPGTSGQNEKLFF. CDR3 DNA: TGTGCCAGCTCACCCGGAACCTCGGGACAAAATGAAAAACTGTTTTTT. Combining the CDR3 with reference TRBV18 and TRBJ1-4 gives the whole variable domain NAGVMQNPRHLVRRRGQEARLRCSPMKGHSHVYWYRQLPEEGLKFMVYLQKENIIDESGMPKERFSAEFPKEGPSILRIQQVVRGDSAAYFCASSPGTSGQNEKLFFGSGTQLSVL.

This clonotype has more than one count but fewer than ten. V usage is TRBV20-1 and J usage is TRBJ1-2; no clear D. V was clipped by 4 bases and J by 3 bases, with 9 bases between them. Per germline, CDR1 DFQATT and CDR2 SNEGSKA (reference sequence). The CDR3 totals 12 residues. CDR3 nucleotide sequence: TGCAGTGCTACGGTCTCTTACTATGGCTACACCTTC. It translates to CSATVSYYGYTF.

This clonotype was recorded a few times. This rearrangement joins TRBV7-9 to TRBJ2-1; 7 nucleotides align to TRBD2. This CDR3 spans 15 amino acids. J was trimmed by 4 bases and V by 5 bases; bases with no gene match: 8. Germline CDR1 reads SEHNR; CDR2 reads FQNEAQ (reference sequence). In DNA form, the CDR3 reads TGTGCCAGCAGCGGGGCAGGGAGGGATTACAATGAGCAGTTCTTC. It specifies CASSGAGRDYNEQFF.

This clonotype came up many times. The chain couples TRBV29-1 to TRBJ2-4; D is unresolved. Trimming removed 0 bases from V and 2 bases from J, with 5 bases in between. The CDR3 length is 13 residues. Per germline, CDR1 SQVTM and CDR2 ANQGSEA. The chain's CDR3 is CSVEDLTKNIQYF. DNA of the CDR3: TGCAGCGTTGAAGATCTCACCAAAAACATTCAGTACTTC.

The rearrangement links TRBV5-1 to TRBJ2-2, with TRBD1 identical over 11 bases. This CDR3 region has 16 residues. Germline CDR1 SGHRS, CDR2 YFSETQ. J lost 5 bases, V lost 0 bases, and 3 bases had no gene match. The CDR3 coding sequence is TGCGCCAGCAGCTTGGGGACAGGGGGCGCGACCGGGGAGCTGTTTTTT. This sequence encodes CASSLGTGGATGELFF.

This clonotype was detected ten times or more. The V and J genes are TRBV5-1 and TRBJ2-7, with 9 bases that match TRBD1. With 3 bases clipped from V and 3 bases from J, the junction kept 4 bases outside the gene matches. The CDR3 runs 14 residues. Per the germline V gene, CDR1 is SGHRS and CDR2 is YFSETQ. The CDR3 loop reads CASSWTGDGYEQYF. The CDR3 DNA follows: TGCGCCAGCAGCTGGACAGGGGACGGCTACGAGCAGTACTTC.

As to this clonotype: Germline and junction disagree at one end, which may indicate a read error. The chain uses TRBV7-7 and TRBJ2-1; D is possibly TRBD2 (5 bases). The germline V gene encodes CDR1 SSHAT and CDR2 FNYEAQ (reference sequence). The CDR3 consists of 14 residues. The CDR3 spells CASSEEDGHNEQFF. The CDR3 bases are TGTGCTAGCAGCGAGGAGGACGGACACAATGAGCAGTTCTTC.

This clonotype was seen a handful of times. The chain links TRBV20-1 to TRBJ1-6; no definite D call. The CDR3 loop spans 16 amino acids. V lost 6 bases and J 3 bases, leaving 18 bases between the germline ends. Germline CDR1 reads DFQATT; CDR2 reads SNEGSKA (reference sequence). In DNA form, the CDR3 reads TGCAGTGCCCCGGGGTCGGGTAATGGCTATAATTCACCCCTCCACTTT. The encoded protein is CSAPGSGNGYNSPLHF.

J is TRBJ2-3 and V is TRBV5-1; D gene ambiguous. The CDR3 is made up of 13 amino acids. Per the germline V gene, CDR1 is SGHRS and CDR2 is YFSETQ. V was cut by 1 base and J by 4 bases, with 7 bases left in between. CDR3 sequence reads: CASSLIPSDTQYF. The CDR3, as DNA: TGCGCCAGCAGCTTGATCCCCTCAGATACGCAGTATTTT.

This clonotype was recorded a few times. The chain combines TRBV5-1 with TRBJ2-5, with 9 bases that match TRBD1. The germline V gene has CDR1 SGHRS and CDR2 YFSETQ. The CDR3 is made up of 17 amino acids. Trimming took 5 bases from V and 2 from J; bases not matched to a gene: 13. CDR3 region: CASSFGPGTGTQETQYF. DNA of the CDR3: TGCGCCAGCAGTTTTGGCCCCGGGACAGGGACTCAAGAGACCCAGTACTTC. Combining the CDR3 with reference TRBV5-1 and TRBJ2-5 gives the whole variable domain KAGVTQTPRYLIKTRGQQVTLSCSPISGHRSVSWYQQTPGQGLQFLFEYFSETQRNKGNFPGRFSGRQFSNSRSEMNVSTLELGDSALYLCASSFGPGTGTQETQYFGPGTRLLVL.

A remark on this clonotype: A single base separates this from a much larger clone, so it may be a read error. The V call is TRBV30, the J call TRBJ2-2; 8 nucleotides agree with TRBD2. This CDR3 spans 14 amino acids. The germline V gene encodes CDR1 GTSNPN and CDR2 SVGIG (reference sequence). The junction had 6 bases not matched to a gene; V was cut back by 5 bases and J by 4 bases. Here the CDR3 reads CAWGTGGTTGELFF. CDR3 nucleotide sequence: TGTGCCTGGGGAACGGGAGGGACCACCGGGGAGCTGTTTTTT.

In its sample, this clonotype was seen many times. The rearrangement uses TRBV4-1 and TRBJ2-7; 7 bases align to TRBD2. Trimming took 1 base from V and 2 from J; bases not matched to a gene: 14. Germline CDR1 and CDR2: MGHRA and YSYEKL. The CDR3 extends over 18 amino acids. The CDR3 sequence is CASSQGLGGGSQAYEQYF. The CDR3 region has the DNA TGCGCCAGCAGCCAAGGGTTAGGTGGCGGGAGTCAAGCCTACGAGCAGTACTTC.

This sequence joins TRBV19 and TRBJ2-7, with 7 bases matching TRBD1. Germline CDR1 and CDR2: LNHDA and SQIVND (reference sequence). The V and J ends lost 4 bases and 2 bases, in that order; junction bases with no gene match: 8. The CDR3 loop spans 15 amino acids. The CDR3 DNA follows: TGTGCCAGTAGTACCTCAAGGACAGGAGCCTACGAGCAGTACTTC. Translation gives CASSTSRTGAYEQYF.

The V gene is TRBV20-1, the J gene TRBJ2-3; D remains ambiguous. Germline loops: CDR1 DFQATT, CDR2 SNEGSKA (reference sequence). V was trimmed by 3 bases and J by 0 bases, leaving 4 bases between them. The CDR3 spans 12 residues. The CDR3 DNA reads TGCAGTGCTAGGAGGAGCACAGATACGCAGTATTTT. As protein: CSARRSTDTQYF.

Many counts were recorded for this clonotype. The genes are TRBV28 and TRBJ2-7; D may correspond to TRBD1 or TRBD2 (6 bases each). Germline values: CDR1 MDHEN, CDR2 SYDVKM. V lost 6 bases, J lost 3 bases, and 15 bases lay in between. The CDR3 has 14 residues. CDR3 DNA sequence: TGTGCCAGCAGGCCACAGGGAGGCGGCTACGAGCAGTACTTC. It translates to CASRPQGGGYEQYF.

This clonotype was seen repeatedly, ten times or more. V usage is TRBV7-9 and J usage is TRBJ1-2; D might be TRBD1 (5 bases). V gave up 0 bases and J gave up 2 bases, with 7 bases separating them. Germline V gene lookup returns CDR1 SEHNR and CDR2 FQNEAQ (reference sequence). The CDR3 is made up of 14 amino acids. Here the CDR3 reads CASSLAGANYGYTF. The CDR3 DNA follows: TGTGCCAGCAGCTTAGCAGGGGCCAACTATGGCTACACCTTC.

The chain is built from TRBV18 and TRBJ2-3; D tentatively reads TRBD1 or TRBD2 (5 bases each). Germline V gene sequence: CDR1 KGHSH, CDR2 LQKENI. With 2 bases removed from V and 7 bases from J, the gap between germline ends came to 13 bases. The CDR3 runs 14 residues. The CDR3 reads CASSPGTYVNTQYF. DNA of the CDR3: TGTGCCAGCTCACCAGGGACCTACGTCAATACGCAGTATTTT.

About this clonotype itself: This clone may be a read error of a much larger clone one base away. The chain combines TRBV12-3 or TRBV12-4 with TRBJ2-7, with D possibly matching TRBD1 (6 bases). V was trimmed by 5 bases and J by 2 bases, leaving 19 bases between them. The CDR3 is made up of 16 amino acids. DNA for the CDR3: TGTGCCAGCAGTATCATCCGAGGGGACACCCCCTACGAGCAGTACTTC. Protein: CASSIIRGDTPYEQYF.

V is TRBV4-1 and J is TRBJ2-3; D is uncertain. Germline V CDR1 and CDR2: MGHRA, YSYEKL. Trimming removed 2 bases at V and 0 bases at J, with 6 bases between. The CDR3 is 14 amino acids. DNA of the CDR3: TGCGCCAGCAGCCAACTTTATAGCACAGATACGCAGTATTTT. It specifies CASSQLYSTDTQYF.